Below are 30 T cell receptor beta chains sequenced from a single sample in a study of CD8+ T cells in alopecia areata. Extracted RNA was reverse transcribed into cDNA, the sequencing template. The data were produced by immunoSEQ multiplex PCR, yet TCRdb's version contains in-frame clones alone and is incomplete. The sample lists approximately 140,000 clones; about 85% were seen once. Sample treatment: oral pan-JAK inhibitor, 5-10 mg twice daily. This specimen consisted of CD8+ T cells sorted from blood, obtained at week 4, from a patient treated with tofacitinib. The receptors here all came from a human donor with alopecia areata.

DNA for the CDR3: TGCAGCGTTGAACTGGACGGAGGGGAGCAGTACTTC. Residues: CSVELDGGEQYF. This rearrangement joins TRBV29-1 to TRBJ2-7, with a tentative D call TRBD2 (6 bases). V was shortened by 2 bases and J by 7 bases, with 12 bases between the two germline ends. CDR3 length: 12 residues. The germline V gene has CDR1 SQVTM and CDR2 ANQGSEA.

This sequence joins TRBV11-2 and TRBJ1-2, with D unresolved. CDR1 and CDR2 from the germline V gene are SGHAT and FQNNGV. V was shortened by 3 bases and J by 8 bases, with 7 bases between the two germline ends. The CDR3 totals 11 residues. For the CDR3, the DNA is TGTGCCAGCAGCTTGATAGACGGCTACACCTTC. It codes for CASSLIDGYTF.

In DNA, the CDR3 is TGTGCCAGCAGCTGGAGCGGAGCAGATACGCAGTATTTT. This gives the protein CASSWSGADTQYF. V and J are TRBV5-4 and TRBJ2-3, with TRBD2 as a possible D gene (5 bases). Per the germline V gene, CDR1 is SGHNT and CDR2 is YYREEE (reference sequence). The V end lost 3 bases, the J end lost 4 bases, and 9 bases lay between the germline ends. CDR3 length: 13 residues.

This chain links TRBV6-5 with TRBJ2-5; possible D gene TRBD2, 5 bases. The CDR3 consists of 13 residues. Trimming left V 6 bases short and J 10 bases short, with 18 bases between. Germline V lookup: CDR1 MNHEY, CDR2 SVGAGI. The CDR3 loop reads CASRPTYGEGQYF. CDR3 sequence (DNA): TGTGCCAGCAGACCGACATATGGAGAGGGCCAGTACTTC.

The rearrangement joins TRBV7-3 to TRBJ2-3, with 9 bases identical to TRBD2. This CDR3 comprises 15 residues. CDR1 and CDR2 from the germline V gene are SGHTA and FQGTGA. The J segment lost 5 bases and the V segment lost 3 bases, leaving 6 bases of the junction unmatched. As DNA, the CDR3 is TGTGCCAGCAGCTTGGCGGGAGGGCCGGGAGATACGCAGTATTTT. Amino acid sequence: CASSLAGGPGDTQYF.

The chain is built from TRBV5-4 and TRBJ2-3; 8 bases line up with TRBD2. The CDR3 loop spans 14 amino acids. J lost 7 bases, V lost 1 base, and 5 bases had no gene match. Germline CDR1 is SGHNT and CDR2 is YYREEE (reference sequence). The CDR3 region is CASSLRGGLNTQYF. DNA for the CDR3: TGTGCCAGCAGCTTGCGGGGGGGCCTTAATACGCAGTATTTT. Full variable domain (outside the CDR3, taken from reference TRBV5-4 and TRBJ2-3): ETGVTQSPTHLIKTRGQQVTLRCSSQSGHNTVSWYQQALGQGPQFIFQYYREEENGRGNFPPRFSGLQFPNYSSELNVNALELDDSALYLCASSLRGGLNTQYFGPGTRLTVL.

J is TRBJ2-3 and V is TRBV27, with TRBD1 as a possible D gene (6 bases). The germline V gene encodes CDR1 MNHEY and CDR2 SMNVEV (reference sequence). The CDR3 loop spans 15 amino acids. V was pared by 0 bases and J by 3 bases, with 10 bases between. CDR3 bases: TGTGCCAGCAGTTTATCATCGAGGGGGACAGATACGCAGTATTTT. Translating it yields CASSLSSRGTDTQYF.

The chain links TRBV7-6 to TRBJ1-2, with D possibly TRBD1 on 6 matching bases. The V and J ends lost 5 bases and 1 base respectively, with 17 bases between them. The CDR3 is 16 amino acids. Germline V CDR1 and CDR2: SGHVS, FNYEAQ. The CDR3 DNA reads TGTGCCAGCAGCCCGGGACACGACGTTGTTAACTATGGCTACACCTTC. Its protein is CASSPGHDVVNYGYTF.

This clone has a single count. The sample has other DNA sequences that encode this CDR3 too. The DNA of the CDR3 is TGCGCCAGCAGCTTGGGGGGGAACACTGAAGCTTTCTTT. Residues: CASSLGGNTEAFF. The chain uses TRBV5-1 and TRBJ1-1; D not resolved. CDR1 and CDR2 from the germline V gene are SGHRS and YFSETQ. The CDR3 is made up of 13 amino acids. V was pared by 0 bases and J by 1 base, with 4 bases between. Full variable domain (remainder filled in from reference TRBV5-1 and TRBJ1-1): KAGVTQTPRYLIKTRGQQVTLSCSPISGHRSVSWYQQTPGQGLQFLFEYFSETQRNKGNFPGRFSGRQFSNSRSEMNVSTLELGDSALYLCASSLGGNTEAFFGQGTRLTVV.

The CDR3 nucleotides read TGTGCCAGCAGACCAACTAGCGGGGTTACTAGCACAGATACGCAGTATTTT. Protein product: CASRPTSGVTSTDTQYF. J is TRBJ2-3 and V is TRBV7-8, with 10 positions matching TRBD2. Germline assignment: CDR1 SGHVS and CDR2 FQNEAQ. The CDR3 spans 17 residues. V lost 6 bases and J lost 0; bases outside the gene matches: 9.

CDR3 in DNA: TGTGCCAGCAGGTCGACACGGACGAACACCGGGGAGCTGTTTTTT. Its protein product is CASRSTRTNTGELFF. The chain is built from TRBV7-9 and TRBJ2-2; D not resolved. V was clipped by 6 bases and J by 0 bases, with 11 bases between them. Germline V gene lookup returns CDR1 SEHNR and CDR2 FQNEAQ (reference sequence). The CDR3 consists of 15 residues.

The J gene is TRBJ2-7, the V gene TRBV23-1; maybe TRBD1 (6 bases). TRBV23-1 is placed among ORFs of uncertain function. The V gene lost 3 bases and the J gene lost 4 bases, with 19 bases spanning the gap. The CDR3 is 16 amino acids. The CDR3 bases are TGCGCCAGCAGTCAGAGACCCCCGGGACACTGTTACGAGCAGTACTTC. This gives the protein CASSQRPPGHCYEQYF.

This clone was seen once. CDR3 loop: CASSPGGTGAFF. The CDR3 DNA reads TGTGCCAGCAGCCCCGGGGGCACCGGAGCGTTCTTT. The V gene is TRBV9, the J gene TRBJ1-1, with D perhaps matching TRBD1 (6 bases). Trimming took 4 bases from V and 14 from J, leaving 18 bases between them. The CDR3 extends over 12 amino acids. Germline CDR1 and CDR2: SGDLS and YYNGEE.

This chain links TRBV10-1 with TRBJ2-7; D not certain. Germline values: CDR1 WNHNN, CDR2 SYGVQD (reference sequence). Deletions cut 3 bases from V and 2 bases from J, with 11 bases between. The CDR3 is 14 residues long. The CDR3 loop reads CASSELTTPYEQYF. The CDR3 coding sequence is TGCGCCAGCAGTGAACTCACTACACCCTACGAGCAGTACTTC.

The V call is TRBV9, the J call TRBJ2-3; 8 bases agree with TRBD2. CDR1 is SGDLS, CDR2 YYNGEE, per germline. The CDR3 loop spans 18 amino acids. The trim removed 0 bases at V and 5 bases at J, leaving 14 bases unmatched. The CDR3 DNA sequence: TGTGCCAGCAGCGTAGTAGCAGGAGCGGGAGAGGGCGAAGATACGCAGTATTTT. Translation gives CASSVVAGAGEGEDTQYF. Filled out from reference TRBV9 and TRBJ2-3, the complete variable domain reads DSGVTQTPKHLITATGQRVTLRCSPRSGDLSVYWYQQSLDQGLQFLIQYYNGEERAKGNILERFSAQQFPDLHSELNLSSLELGDSALYFCASSVVAGAGEGEDTQYFGPGTRLTVL.

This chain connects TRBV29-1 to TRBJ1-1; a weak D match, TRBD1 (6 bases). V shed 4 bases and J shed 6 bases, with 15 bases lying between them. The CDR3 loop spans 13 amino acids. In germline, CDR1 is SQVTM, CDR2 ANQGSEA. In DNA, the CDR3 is TGCAGCGTTGTGCAGGGGAATCGCGCTGAAGCTTTCTTT. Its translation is CSVVQGNRAEAFF.

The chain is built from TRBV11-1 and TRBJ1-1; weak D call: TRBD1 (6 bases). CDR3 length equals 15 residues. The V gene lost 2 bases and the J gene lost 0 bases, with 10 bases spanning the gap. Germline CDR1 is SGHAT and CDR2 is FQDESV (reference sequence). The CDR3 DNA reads TGTGCCAGCAGCTTACTTCCAGGGGTGAACACTGAAGCTTTCTTT. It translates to CASSLLPGVNTEAFF.

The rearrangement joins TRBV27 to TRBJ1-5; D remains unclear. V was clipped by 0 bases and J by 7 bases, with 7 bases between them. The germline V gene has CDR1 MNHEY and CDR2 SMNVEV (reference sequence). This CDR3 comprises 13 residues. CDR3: CASSLSTEQPQHF. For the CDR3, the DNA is TGTGCCAGCAGTTTATCTACGGAGCAGCCCCAGCATTTT.

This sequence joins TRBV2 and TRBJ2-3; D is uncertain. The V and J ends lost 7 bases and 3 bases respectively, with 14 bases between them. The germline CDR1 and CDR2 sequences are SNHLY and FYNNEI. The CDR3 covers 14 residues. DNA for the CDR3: TGTGCCAGCACCAATCCGGTATTAACAGATACGCAGTATTTT. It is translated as CASTNPVLTDTQYF. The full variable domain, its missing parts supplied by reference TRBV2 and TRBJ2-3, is EPEVTQTPSHQVTQMGQEVILRCVPISNHLYFYWYRQILGQKVEFLVSFYNNEISEKSEIFDDQFSVERPDGSNFTLKIRSTKLEDSAMYFCASTNPVLTDTQYFGPGTRLTVL.

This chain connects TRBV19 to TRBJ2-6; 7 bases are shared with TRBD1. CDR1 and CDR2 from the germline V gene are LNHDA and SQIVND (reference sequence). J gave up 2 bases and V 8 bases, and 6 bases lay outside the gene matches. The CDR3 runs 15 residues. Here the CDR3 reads CASSLQGAGANVLTF. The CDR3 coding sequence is TGTGCCAGTTCACTTCAGGGGGCTGGGGCCAACGTCCTGACTTTC.

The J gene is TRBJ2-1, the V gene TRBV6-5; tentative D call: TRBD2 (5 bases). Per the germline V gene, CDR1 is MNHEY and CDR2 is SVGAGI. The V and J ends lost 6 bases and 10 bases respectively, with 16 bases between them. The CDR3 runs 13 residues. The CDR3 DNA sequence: TGTGCCAGCAGCCGGGGTGCTTTGGACGAGCAGTTCTTC. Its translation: CASSRGALDEQFF.

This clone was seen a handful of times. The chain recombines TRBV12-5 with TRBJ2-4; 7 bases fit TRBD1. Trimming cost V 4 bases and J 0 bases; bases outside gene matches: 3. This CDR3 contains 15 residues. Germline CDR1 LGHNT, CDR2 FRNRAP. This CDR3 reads CASGSGGLAKNIQYF. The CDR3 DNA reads TGTGCTAGTGGTTCAGGGGGATTAGCCAAAAACATTCAGTACTTC.

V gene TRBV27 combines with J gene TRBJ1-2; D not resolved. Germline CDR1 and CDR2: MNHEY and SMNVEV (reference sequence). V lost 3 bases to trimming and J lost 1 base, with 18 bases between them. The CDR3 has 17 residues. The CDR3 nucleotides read TGTGCCAGCAGTTTCGTTAGCGGTGGACGTATTAACTATGGCTACACCTTC. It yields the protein CASSFVSGGRINYGYTF.

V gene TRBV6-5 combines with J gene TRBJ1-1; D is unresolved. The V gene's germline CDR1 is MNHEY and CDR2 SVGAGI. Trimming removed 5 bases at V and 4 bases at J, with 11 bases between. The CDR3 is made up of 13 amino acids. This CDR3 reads CASSDTEATEAFF. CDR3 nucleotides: TGTGCCAGCAGTGACACCGAAGCCACTGAAGCTTTCTTT.

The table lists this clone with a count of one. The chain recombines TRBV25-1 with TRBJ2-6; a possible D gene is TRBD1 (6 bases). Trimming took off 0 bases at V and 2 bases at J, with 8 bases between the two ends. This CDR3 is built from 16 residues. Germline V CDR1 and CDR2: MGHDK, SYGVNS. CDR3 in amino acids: CASSEYKGAGANVLTF. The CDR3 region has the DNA TGTGCCAGCAGTGAATATAAGGGGGCTGGGGCCAACGTCCTGACTTTC.

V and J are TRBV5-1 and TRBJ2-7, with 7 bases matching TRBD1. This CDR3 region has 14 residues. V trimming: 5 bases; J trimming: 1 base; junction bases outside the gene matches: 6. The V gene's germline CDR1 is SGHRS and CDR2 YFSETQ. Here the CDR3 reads CASSHGDRSYEQYF. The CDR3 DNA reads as TGCGCCAGCAGTCATGGGGACAGATCCTACGAGCAGTACTTC.

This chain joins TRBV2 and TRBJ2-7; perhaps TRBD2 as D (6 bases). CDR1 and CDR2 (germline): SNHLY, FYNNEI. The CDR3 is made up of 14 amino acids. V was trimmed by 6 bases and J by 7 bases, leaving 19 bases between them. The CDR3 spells CASREGRPLGEQYF. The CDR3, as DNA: TGTGCCAGCAGGGAGGGGCGGCCTCTTGGTGAGCAGTACTTC.

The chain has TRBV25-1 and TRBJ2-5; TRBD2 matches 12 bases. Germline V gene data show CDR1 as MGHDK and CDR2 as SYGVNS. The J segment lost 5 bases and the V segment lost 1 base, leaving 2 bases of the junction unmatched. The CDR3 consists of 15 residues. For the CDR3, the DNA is TGTGCCAGCAGTGAATCCGGGACTAGCGGGGAGACCCAGTACTTC. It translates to CASSESGTSGETQYF.

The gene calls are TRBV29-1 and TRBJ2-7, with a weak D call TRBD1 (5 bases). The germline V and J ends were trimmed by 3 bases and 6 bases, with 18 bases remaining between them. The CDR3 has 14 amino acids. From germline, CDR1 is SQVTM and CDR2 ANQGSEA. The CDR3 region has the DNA TGCAGCGTTGATTGGGGCCTAGGGCTCGGCGAGCAGTACTTC. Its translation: CSVDWGLGLGEQYF.

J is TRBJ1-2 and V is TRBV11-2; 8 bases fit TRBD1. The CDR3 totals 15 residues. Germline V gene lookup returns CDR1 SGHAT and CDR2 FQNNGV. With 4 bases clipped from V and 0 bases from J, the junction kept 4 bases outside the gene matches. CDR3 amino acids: CASSSRTGPNYGYTF. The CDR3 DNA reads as TGTGCCAGCAGCTCCCGGACAGGGCCTAACTATGGCTACACCTTC.